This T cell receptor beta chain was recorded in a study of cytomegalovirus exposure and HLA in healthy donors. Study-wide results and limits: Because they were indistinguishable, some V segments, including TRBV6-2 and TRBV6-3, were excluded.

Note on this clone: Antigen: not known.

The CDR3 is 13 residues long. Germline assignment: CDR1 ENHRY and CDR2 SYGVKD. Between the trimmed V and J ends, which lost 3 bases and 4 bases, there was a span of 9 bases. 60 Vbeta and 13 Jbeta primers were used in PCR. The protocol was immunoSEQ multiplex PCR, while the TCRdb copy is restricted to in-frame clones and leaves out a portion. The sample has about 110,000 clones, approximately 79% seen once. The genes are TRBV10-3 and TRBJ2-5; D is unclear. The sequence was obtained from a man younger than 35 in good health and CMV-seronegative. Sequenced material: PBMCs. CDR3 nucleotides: TGTGCCATCAGTGAACCATGGCCAGAGACCCAGTACTTC. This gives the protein CAISEPWPETQYF.